The 17 T cell receptor beta chains below all came from one sample that was sequenced in a study of T cells after posttransplantation cyclophosphamide. Here immunoSEQ multiplex PCR was the method, and the copy in TCRdb shows in-frame clones only, minus some. The table lists thousands of clones, 78% of them singletons. Source material: memory CD8+ T cells sorted from blood. These receptors were obtained from an older woman in good health, CMV-negative, and a related stem cell transplant donor.

The chain is built from TRBV29-1 and TRBJ2-1; 9 nucleotides match TRBD2. The CDR3 runs to 12 residues. Trimming removed 8 bases from V and 9 bases from J; junction bases left unmatched: 8. The germline gives CDR1 SQVTM, CDR2 ANQGSEA. In nucleotides, the CDR3 is TGCAGCTGGGCTAGCGGGGAATTTGAGCAGTTCTTC. This encodes CSWASGEFEQFF.

The chain is built from TRBV2 and TRBJ2-1, with D perhaps matching TRBD2 (5 bases). V was clipped by 3 bases and J by 8 bases, with 14 bases between them. Germline V gene lookup returns CDR1 SNHLY and CDR2 FYNNEI. The CDR3 totals 14 residues. The chain's CDR3 is CASSDFSGSHEQFF. In DNA form, the CDR3 reads TGTGCCAGCAGTGACTTCTCGGGGTCTCATGAGCAGTTCTTC.

This chain links TRBV29-1 with TRBJ1-1; TRBD1 is a possible D gene (6 bases). Between the trimmed V and J ends, which lost 5 bases and 1 base, there was a span of 11 bases. The CDR3 is 13 residues long. Germline-derived CDR1 and CDR2 are SQVTM and ANQGSEA. CDR3 loop: CSVWGGQNTEAFF. The CDR3 region has the DNA TGCAGCGTTTGGGGGGGGCAGAACACTGAAGCTTTCTTT.

This clone was detected once. J is TRBJ2-1 and V is TRBV7-8; TRBD2 might be the D (6 bases). The CDR3 runs to 17 residues. With 5 bases removed from V and 3 bases from J, the gap between germline ends came to 20 bases. The germline CDR1 and CDR2 sequences are SGHVS and FQNEAQ. Here the CDR3 reads CASSTPGTSQIYNEQFF. As DNA, the CDR3 is TGTGCCAGCAGCACCCCAGGGACTTCTCAGATCTACAATGAGCAGTTCTTC.

The chain links TRBV6-1 to TRBJ1-2, with TRBD1 matching over 10 bases. The junction had 1 base not matched to a gene; V was cut back by 4 bases and J by 2 bases. Germline V gene data show CDR1 as MNHNS and CDR2 as SASEGT. The CDR3 sequence is 14 residues long. Here the CDR3 DNA reads TGTGCCAGCAGTGCGGGACAGGGGAACTATGGCTACACCTTC. It specifies CASSAGQGNYGYTF.

The CDR3 sequence: CASSLARGPFYGYTF. The CDR3 bases are TGTGCCAGCAGCTTGGCCAGGGGCCCATTTTATGGCTACACCTTC. The rearrangement links TRBV5-4 to TRBJ1-2; tentatively, D is TRBD1 (6 bases). Trimming cost V 0 bases and J 5 bases, with 14 bases left between them. The V gene's germline CDR1 is SGHNT and CDR2 YYREEE (reference sequence). The CDR3 has 15 amino acids. The full variable domain, in which reference TRBV5-4 and TRBJ1-2 provide the parts outside the CDR3, is ETGVTQSPTHLIKTRGQQVTLRCSSQSGHNTVSWYQQALGQGPQFIFQYYREEENGRGNFPPRFSGLQFPNYSSELNVNALELDDSALYLCASSLARGPFYGYTFGSGTRLTVV.

This clone is categorized as large (0.1 to 1%). The chain links TRBV5-5 to TRBJ1-5; D is possibly TRBD1 (5 bases). CDR3 length: 15 amino acids. Germline CDR1 reads SGHKS; CDR2 reads YYEKEE (reference sequence). V lost 3 bases to trimming and J lost 0 bases, with 10 bases between them. DNA of the CDR3: TGTGCCAGCAGCTCCAGGGTAAATAGCAATCAGCCCCAGCATTTT. Translated: CASSSRVNSNQPQHF.

This chain uses TRBV7-9 with TRBJ2-7; TRBD2 is a possible D gene (6 bases). V dropped 4 bases and J dropped 1 base, with 17 bases sitting between them. This CDR3 contains 16 residues. Germline V gene data show CDR1 as SEHNR and CDR2 as FQNEAQ (reference sequence). The CDR3: CASSSLSGIASYEQYF. The CDR3 DNA follows: TGTGCCAGCAGCTCCCTTAGCGGAATCGCTTCCTACGAGCAGTACTTC. Complete variable domain (other parts from reference TRBV7-9 and TRBJ2-7): DTGVSQNPRHKITKRGQNVTFRCDPISEHNRLYWYRQTLGQGPEFLTYFQNEAQLEKSRLLSDRFSAERPKGSFSTLEIQRTEQGDSAMYLCASSSLSGIASYEQYFGPGTRLTVT.

There are a few counts of this clone. The rearrangement joins TRBV10-3 to TRBJ2-2; 7 bases map to TRBD2. Germline loops: CDR1 ENHRY, CDR2 SYGVKD. This CDR3 has 14 residues. Germline trimming cut 5 bases from V and 7 bases from J; bases unmatched to any gene: 7. In DNA form, the CDR3 reads TGTGCCATCAGTCTCGCGGGGGAAAACGGGGAGCTGTTTTTT. Its translation is CAISLAGENGELFF.

This sequence joins TRBV2 and TRBJ2-7; D remains unclear. The V gene's germline CDR1 is SNHLY and CDR2 FYNNEI. The CDR3 totals 14 residues. Trimming stripped 1 base from V and 2 bases from J, with 9 bases between. In DNA, the CDR3 is TGTGCCAGCAGTGAAGGTGTCCTAACCTACGAGCAGTACTTC. The encoded protein is CASSEGVLTYEQYF.

The chain employs TRBV13 and TRBJ2-1; the D is unclear. Germline CDR1 PRHDT, CDR2 FYEKMQ (reference sequence). The CDR3 consists of 11 residues. V lost 2 bases and J lost 12, with 8 bases in between. The CDR3 DNA is TGTGCCAGCAGCTTACGGGTGGGGCAGTTCTTC. Its translation: CASSLRVGQFF.

This clone appeared a few times. The CDR3 spells CASKPGGGFF. In DNA form, the CDR3 reads TGCGCCAGCAAGCCAGGGGGTGGGTTCTTC. The chain couples TRBV10-1 to TRBJ2-1; 7 positions agree with TRBD1. Looked up from germline, CDR1 is WNHNN and CDR2 is SYGVQD (reference sequence). The trim removed 7 bases at V and 15 bases at J, leaving 6 bases unmatched. The CDR3 has 10 residues.

V is TRBV9 and J is TRBJ2-5; D possibly corresponds to TRBD2 (7 bases). V dropped 0 bases and J dropped 2 bases, with 11 bases sitting between them. In germline, CDR1 is SGDLS, CDR2 YYNGEE. This CDR3 spans 15 amino acids. The chain's CDR3 is CASSVDGGAQETQYF. For the CDR3, the DNA is TGTGCCAGCAGCGTAGATGGGGGGGCACAAGAGACCCAGTACTTC.

The chain joins TRBV4-3 to TRBJ2-7, with TRBD2 matching 7 bases. V gave up 0 bases and J gave up 2 bases; unmatched junction bases: 4. CDR3 length equals 15 residues. Per germline, CDR1 LGHNA and CDR2 YSLEER. CDR3 loop: CASSQDRDYPYEQYF. CDR3 nucleotide sequence: TGCGCCAGCAGCCAAGACCGGGACTATCCCTACGAGCAGTACTTC.

This chain links TRBV9 with TRBJ2-3; D is possibly TRBD2 (5 bases). This CDR3 has 15 residues. Trimming cost V 4 bases and J 6 bases, with 18 bases left between them. The germline CDR1 and CDR2 sequences are SGDLS and YYNGEE. The CDR3 nucleotides are TGTGCCAGCAGCCCGGGTCCCTCCACGGGGGATACGCAGTATTTT. Translating it yields CASSPGPSTGDTQYF.

This clone came up a few times. The chain carries TRBV6-4 and TRBJ2-3; the match to TRBD2 covers 7 bases. V dropped 2 bases and J dropped 4; count of bases not matched to a gene: 3. The germline gives CDR1 MRHNA, CDR2 SNTAGT. CDR3 length equals 14 residues. The CDR3 sequence is CASSDRAGADTQYF. The CDR3 region has the DNA TGTGCCAGCAGTGACAGGGCGGGAGCAGATACGCAGTATTTT.

This sequence joins TRBV5-6 and TRBJ2-5; D is perhaps TRBD1 (5 bases). CDR1 SGHDT and CDR2 YYEEEE come from the germline V gene. The CDR3 consists of 14 residues. V lost 0 bases and J 7 bases, leaving 13 bases between the germline ends. The CDR3 loop reads CASSLAQGGGTQYF. In DNA, the CDR3 is TGTGCCAGCAGCTTGGCTCAGGGTGGTGGGACCCAGTACTTC.